The 18 T cell receptor beta chains below come from one sample, sequenced in a study of cytomegalovirus exposure and HLA in healthy donors. Amplification used 60 Vbeta primers and 13 Jbeta primers. Profiling relied on immunoSEQ multiplex PCR, and the TCRdb table lists in-frame clones only, not all of them. The sample lists 250,000 to 300,000 clones, roughly 81% seen once, with roughly 2% in the top ten. Sequenced material: PBMCs. The receptors were sampled from a woman in her thirties or forties in good health and CMV-seropositive.

The chain couples TRBV6-1 to TRBJ2-3, with 10 bases fitting TRBD2. After removal of 4 bases from V and 3 bases from J, the junction contained 7 bases not matched to a gene. The CDR3 length is 16 residues. Germline CDR1 is MNHNS and CDR2 is SASEGT. The chain's CDR3 is CASSGSSGSSTDTQYF. Here the CDR3 DNA reads TGTGCCAGCAGTGGATCTAGCGGGAGTTCGACAGATACGCAGTATTTT.

The rearrangement uses TRBV6-6 and TRBJ1-1; D remains ambiguous. This CDR3 comprises 13 residues. The V gene lost 6 bases and the J gene lost 5 bases, with 13 bases spanning the gap. Germline V gene sequence: CDR1 MNHNY, CDR2 SVGAGI (reference sequence). The CDR3 sequence is CASSPSGWTEAFF. CDR3 nucleotides: TGTGCCAGCAGCCCCTCGGGATGGACTGAAGCTTTCTTT.

The chain links TRBV7-3 to TRBJ2-2, with 7 bases aligning to TRBD2. J was trimmed by 4 bases and V by 2 bases; bases with no gene match: 1. CDR1 and CDR2 from the germline V gene are SGHTA and FQGTGA. This CDR3 is built from 14 residues. CDR3 DNA sequence: TGTGCCAGCAGCTTACTAGCGGCCACCGGGGAGCTGTTTTTT. Amino acid sequence: CASSLLAATGELFF.

This chain connects TRBV27 to TRBJ2-1, with 10 bases fitting TRBD2. The CDR3 has 17 residues. CDR1 and CDR2 from the germline V gene are MNHEY and SMNVEV (reference sequence). V lost 2 bases and J lost 8; bases outside the gene matches: 12. The CDR3 DNA reads as TGTGCCAGCAGTTTAACGGCGCCGCCTAGCGGGAGCCATGAGCAGTTCTTC. This codes for CASSLTAPPSGSHEQFF.

This chain uses TRBV14 with TRBJ2-7; D not certain. This CDR3 spans 13 amino acids. Germline V gene lookup returns CDR1 SGHDN and CDR2 FVKESK. The V and J ends lost 1 base and 2 bases respectively, with 6 bases between them. The CDR3 spells CASSQAHTYEQYF. In DNA form, the CDR3 reads TGTGCCAGCAGCCAAGCCCACACCTACGAGCAGTACTTC.

The chain employs TRBV7-2 and TRBJ2-5, with TRBD2 identical over 10 bases. The end of the DNA is better explained by TRBJ2-7, so the J call may be wrong. The CDR3 spans 17 residues. Germline CDR1 SGHTA, CDR2 FQGNSA. CDR3 region: CASSFKVGLAEIYEQYF. CDR3 coding DNA: TGTGCCAGCAGCTTCAAGGTTGGACTAGCGGAGATTTACGAGCAGTACTTC.

V usage is TRBV27 and J usage is TRBJ2-1; D is possibly TRBD2 (6 bases). The CDR3 contains 17 residues. The ends were cut back, 4 bases at V and 0 bases at J, with 16 bases in the middle. Germline V gene lookup returns CDR1 MNHEY and CDR2 SMNVEV (reference sequence). CDR3 residues: CASSSPGDLSSYNEQFF. The CDR3 nucleotides are TGTGCCAGCAGTTCCCCTGGGGACTTAAGCTCCTACAATGAGCAGTTCTTC.

The genes are TRBV2 and TRBJ1-4, with 9 bases that match TRBD1. Looked up from germline, CDR1 is SNHLY and CDR2 is FYNNEI. V shed 6 bases and J 5 bases; nucleotides not matched to a gene: 4. This CDR3 has 14 residues. The CDR3 region has the DNA TGTGCCAGCAGGGGGACAGGGACAAATGAAAAACTGTTTTTT. Residues: CASRGTGTNEKLFF.

V and J are TRBV6-5 and TRBJ1-1, with a possible D match to TRBD1 (5 bases). V was pared by 5 bases and J by 4 bases, with 8 bases between. The germline gives CDR1 MNHEY, CDR2 SVGAGI. The CDR3 is 12 residues long. CDR3 sequence reads: CASSAGVTEAFF. The DNA of the CDR3 is TGTGCCAGCAGTGCGGGGGTCACTGAAGCTTTCTTT.

The chain recombines TRBV19 with TRBJ1-5, with 7 bases identical to TRBD1. The junction had 11 bases not matched to a gene; V was cut back by 10 bases and J by 11 bases. The CDR3 has 12 residues. The V gene's germline CDR1 is LNHDA and CDR2 SQIVND (reference sequence). DNA of the CDR3: TGTGCCACCCGGACAGGCGGTGGGACCCAGCATTTT. Protein product: CATRTGGGTQHF.

The V and J genes are TRBV7-9 and TRBJ2-5; 8 bases are shared with TRBD2. V was pared by 7 bases and J by 5 bases, with 18 bases of the junction left unmatched. Germline V gives CDR1 SEHNR, CDR2 FQNEAQ (reference sequence). This CDR3 region has 17 residues. The CDR3 reads CASMSMGVGRARETQYF. Written as DNA, the CDR3 is TGTGCCAGCATGTCGATGGGGGTCGGGAGGGCGAGGGAGACCCAGTACTTC.

This clone was recorded once. CDR3 sequence (DNA): TGCGCCAGCAGCCCTTTGCGGAGCTCCTACAATGAGCAGTTCTTC. Residues: CASSPLRSSYNEQFF. V and J are TRBV5-1 and TRBJ2-1; unclear D gene. This CDR3 has 15 residues. Germline V gene lookup returns CDR1 SGHRS and CDR2 YFSETQ. V was trimmed by 4 bases and J by 0 bases, leaving 11 bases between them.

The chain joins TRBV5-5 to TRBJ2-2; 12 bases agree with TRBD2. Germline CDR1 SGHKS, CDR2 YYEKEE (reference sequence). The CDR3 runs 17 residues. Trimming cost V 2 bases and J 6 bases; bases outside gene matches: 8. This CDR3 is CASSLIGLAGGAGELFF. The CDR3 coding sequence is TGTGCCAGCAGCTTAATAGGGCTAGCGGGAGGGGCCGGGGAGCTGTTTTTT.

V and J are TRBV5-6 and TRBJ1-5, with D hard to call. CDR3 length: 15 residues. Deletions cut 1 base from V and 5 bases from J, with 13 bases between. Germline CDR1 and CDR2: SGHDT and YYEEEE. The CDR3 DNA follows: TGTGCCAGCAGCTTGCACGGAGGGTTGTATCAGCCCCAGCATTTT. Translating it yields CASSLHGGLYQPQHF.

The rearrangement links TRBV18 to TRBJ1-4; 8 bases map to TRBD1. This CDR3 is built from 16 residues. The V and J ends lost 4 bases and 6 bases, in that order; junction bases with no gene match: 10. Germline assignment: CDR1 KGHSH and CDR2 LQKENI. In DNA, the CDR3 is TGTGCCAGCTCACACCTCGGACAGGGAATGGATGAAAAACTGTTTTTT. Translation gives CASSHLGQGMDEKLFF.

The chain couples TRBV6-6 to TRBJ2-7; D ambiguous. CDR1 is MNHNY, CDR2 SVGAGI, per germline (reference sequence). There are 13 residues in the CDR3. V lost 5 bases, J lost 1 base, and 9 bases lay in between. The DNA of the CDR3 is TGTGCCAGCAGTAAATCGGGTTCCTACGAGCAGTACTTC. Encoded protein: CASSKSGSYEQYF.

The genes are TRBV7-9 and TRBJ1-5; D not resolved. There are 15 residues in the CDR3. V was cut by 2 bases and J by 1 base, with 9 bases left in between. In germline, CDR1 is SEHNR, CDR2 FQNEAQ (reference sequence). DNA of the CDR3: TGTGCCAGCAGCTTATCCGGCGGCAGCAATCAGCCCCAGCATTTT. It yields the protein CASSLSGGSNQPQHF.

Only a few counts were recorded for this clone. This chain uses TRBV6-5 with TRBJ2-1, with 8 bases identical to TRBD2. CDR1 and CDR2 (germline): MNHEY, SVGAGI. The CDR3 sequence is 14 residues long. V gave up 8 bases and J gave up 3 bases; unmatched junction bases: 6. The CDR3 loop reads CASSLAGGYNEQFF. CDR3 coding DNA: TGTGCCAGCTCTCTGGCGGGAGGCTACAATGAGCAGTTCTTC.